The 10 T cell receptor beta chains in this list originate from one sample, sequenced in a study of response to subunit inactivated influenza vaccine. TCRdb passed the RT-PCR reads through MiXCR, listing each CDR3 protein once. The data contain hundreds of thousands of distinct CDR3 sequences, about 25% of them singletons. Material: CD4+ T cells sorted from PBMCs, obtained 4 to 6 days after vaccination. The origin of the receptors is a man in his fifties who received an inactivated influenza vaccine.

The chain combines TRBV6-1 with TRBJ2-5; 12 bases align to TRBD2. Trimming cost V 6 bases and J 4 bases; bases outside gene matches: 6. The CDR3 is 15 residues long. Germline values: CDR1 MNHNS, CDR2 SASEGT. This chain's CDR3 is CASRLAGGPGETQYF. As DNA, the CDR3 is TGTGCCAGCAGGCTAGCGGGAGGGCCGGGAGAGACCCAGTACTTC.

In its sample, this clonotype was seen a few times. The V gene is TRBV20-1, the J gene TRBJ1-6; 11 bases agree with TRBD1. The CDR3 length is 16 residues. Trimming cost V 0 bases and J 9 bases; bases outside gene matches: 7. Germline V lookup: CDR1 DFQATT, CDR2 SNEGSKA (reference sequence). CDR3 protein: CSARDGSGTGGSPLHF. In nucleotides, the CDR3 is TGCAGTGCTAGAGATGGATCCGGGACAGGGGGTTCACCCCTCCACTTT.

This chain links TRBV20-1 with TRBJ2-7, with 9 positions matching TRBD1. The CDR3 length is 14 residues. After removal of 4 bases from V and 0 bases from J, the junction contained 4 bases not matched to a gene. CDR1 is DFQATT, CDR2 SNEGSKA, per germline (reference sequence). The CDR3 coding sequence is TGCAGTGCTACGACAGGGGGTGACTCCTACGAGCAGTACTTC. Translating it yields CSATTGGDSYEQYF.

This chain connects TRBV14 to TRBJ2-1, with D possibly matching TRBD1 (5 bases). Looked up from germline, CDR1 is SGHDN and CDR2 is FVKESK. V lost 9 bases and J lost 8, with 14 bases in between. CDR3 size: 12 residues. The CDR3 DNA sequence: TGTGCCAGTTCAGGGTGGATCGATGAGCAGTTCTTC. This translates into CASSGWIDEQFF.

This clonotype has more than one count but fewer than ten. This sequence joins TRBV7-8 and TRBJ2-7; weak D call: TRBD1 (6 bases). Trimming removed 2 bases from V and 1 base from J, with 15 bases in between. The CDR3 spans 16 residues. Germline V gives CDR1 SGHVS, CDR2 FQNEAQ. The CDR3 reads CASSLSGQRTSYEQYF. DNA for the CDR3: TGTGCCAGCAGCTTATCCGGACAGCGGACATCCTACGAGCAGTACTTC.

The chain couples TRBV4-3 to TRBJ1-4; D perhaps matches TRBD1 (6 bases). Trimming pared 0 bases from V and 7 bases from J, leaving 15 bases between. Germline V gene data show CDR1 as LGHNA and CDR2 as YSLEER. The CDR3 is 16 residues long. The CDR3 loop reads CASSQERAGGGEKLFF. CDR3 DNA: TGCGCCAGCAGCCAAGAACGGGCAGGAGGGGGTGAAAAACTGTTTTTT.

V gene TRBV4-1 combines with J gene TRBJ2-7; D is possibly TRBD2 (6 bases). The CDR3 has 15 residues. Trimming left V 6 bases short and J 3 bases short, with 18 bases between. Looked up from germline, CDR1 is MGHRA and CDR2 is YSYEKL. CDR3: CASRRGADSGYEQYF. The CDR3 coding sequence is TGCGCCAGCAGGCGGGGAGCAGATTCAGGCTACGAGCAGTACTTC.

The table lists this clonotype with a few counts. The chain carries TRBV29-1 and TRBJ1-5, with D unresolved. The CDR3 has 13 residues. V gave up 1 base and J gave up 6 bases, with 10 bases separating them. CDR1 is SQVTM and CDR2 is ANQGSEA in the germline V gene. CDR3 DNA: TGCAGCGTTGAAGGGAAAAGAGGTCAGCCCCAGCATTTT. Amino acids: CSVEGKRGQPQHF.

The chain uses TRBV4-3 and TRBJ1-5; D not certain. The CDR3 runs 13 residues. Germline V CDR1 and CDR2: LGHNA, YSLEER. V lost 3 bases, J lost 4 bases, and 7 bases lay in between. This chain's CDR3 is CASSQGMNQPQHF. The CDR3 coding sequence is TGCGCCAGCAGCCAGGGAATGAATCAGCCCCAGCATTTT.

The chain recombines TRBV30 with TRBJ2-3; 7 nucleotides align to TRBD1. The CDR3 has 15 residues. The germline CDR1 and CDR2 sequences are GTSNPN and SVGIG (reference sequence). With 0 bases clipped from V and 0 bases from J, the junction kept 3 bases outside the gene matches. The CDR3 reads CAWSVGGSSTDTQYF. CDR3 coding DNA: TGTGCCTGGAGTGTAGGGGGCAGTAGCACAGATACGCAGTATTTT.